The present entry profiles one TCR beta chain with its context. Distinct nucleotide sequences in the sample also encode this CDR3. The data stem from a study of graft-versus-host responses after intestinal transplantation. Findings of the study overall: GvH clones occurred in recipient marrow; some first appeared in ileum or blood.

Generated by immunoSEQ multiplex PCR, the TCRdb table keeps only in-frame clones and is missing some. The sample holds tens of thousands of clones, over 35% seen once. Responder cells labeled with CFSE (around 200,000) were co-plated with irradiated stimulator cells labeled with violet dye (around 200,000). The material was alloreactive CD8+ T cells from a mixed lymphocyte reaction culture, obtained before transplantation. The subset denotes: CFSE-low proliferating T cells sorted from approximately 6-day pre-transplant mixed lymphocyte reaction (GvH or HvG direction). This clonotype was sampled from a human patient who was an organ donor for intestinal transplantation.

The CDR3 DNA reads as TGTGCCAGCAGCGTTGGGACAGATACGCAGTATTTT. Amino acid sequence: CASSVGTDTQYF. This chain links TRBV9 with TRBJ2-3; D is uncertain. Trimming removed 2 bases from V and 3 bases from J, with 4 bases in between. Germline V CDR1 and CDR2: SGDLS, YYNGEE. The CDR3 extends over 12 amino acids.